This T cell receptor beta chain was recovered during a study of T cell responses to AZD1222 COVID-19 vaccine listed by TCRdb under 2021. About the full investigation: TCR sequencing was performed for more than 230 trial participants, of whom some 200 were given two doses of AZD1222 and around 25 were given two doses of MenACWY control vaccine. Trial participants were enrolled into age subgroups of 18-55, 56-69 and 70-plus years, which contained about 150, 28 and 57 TCR-sequenced participants, respectively.

Turning to this clone: Its target antigen remains unknown. Within one base of it there is no much larger clone, and no base qualities were kept.

Including cysteine and phenylalanine, the CDR3 has 18 amino acids. CDR3 DNA is the only sequence kept; it has 54 bases, read in frame from the first base. V trim: 2 bases; J trim: 4 bases; unmatched bases: 17. CDR1 and CDR2 are drawn from the germline V gene: SGHRS, YFSETQ. The CDR3 regions of human TCRbeta chains were analyzed by immunosequencing. As for the original processing: Repertoire TCRs were matched against a reference library of SARS-CoV-2-specific TCRs generated with the MIRA antigen-specificity platform. Breadth was defined as the fraction of unique TCRs that were SARS-CoV-2-associated. Depth was defined as the fraction of total T cells that were SARS-CoV-2-associated. Using the MIRA data, every spike-specific TCR was mapped to the spike region that the TCR reacted to and assigned to either a CD4 or a CD8 class. Log10-transformed breadth and depth values were compared by one-way ANOVA with Sidak's multiple comparisons tests. Here the immuneACCESS table is served through TCRdb, limited to in-frame sequences with V and J called. Missing clones are a known gap in these copies; in checked studies unresolved V genes cover under half, and the rest lacks a known reason. For V, J and clone size, that table is used; D and trimming come from the DNA. The sample includes roughly 140,000 clones, with approximately 87% observed a single time. In total, the top ten clones hold about 9% of the sample.

Overall study results and their limits: Conclusions about previously exposed vaccinees are limited, since just six AZD1222 recipients were seropositive for SARS-CoV-2 at baseline. Most participants were white British and females outnumbered males, and the authors suggested that clonal diversity may have been underestimated. The whole spike protein was spanned by vaccine-associated CD4 TCRs, and dominant responses were seen in regions 160-218 and 743-854. The 56-69-year group was small, and its depth increase did not reach significance, likely because of low power. Reportedly, close to half of the unique spike-specific TCRs recognized epitopes lying outside the regions that are mutated in the B.1.351 and B.1.1.7 variants. Because no day 14 peak-response samples were available, repertoires were characterized only after the peak T cell response. Spike-specific TCR breadth and depth rose significantly after two AZD1222 doses compared with day 0 and with MenACWY recipients.

What the time point label conveys for this sample: about 28 days (+/-7) after the second vaccine dose. Because spike-specific TCR depth and breadth did not differ between the two schedules, AZD1222 recipients who got a second dose at roughly 4 weeks were pooled with those who got a second dose at roughly 12 weeks. Vaccinee samples came from UK trials COV001 and COV002, including a single-blind randomized controlled phase 2/3 trial of AZD1222 (ChAdOx1 nCoV-19) in healthy adults. Trial participant PBMC samples were collected at day 0 and day 28 after the second dose for TCRbeta chain sequencing. The sample in question was peripheral blood, obtained 28 days after the second AZD1222 dose. This sequence uses TRBV5-1 and TRBJ2-7; 8 of the junction bases match TRBD1. This sequence originates from an adult who received the AZD1222 COVID-19 vaccine. The nucleotides read TGCGCCAGCAGCTTAGTTTCTCCTTCCGGGACAGGTTTTTACGAGCAGTACTTC. Its amino acids are CASSLVSPSGTGFYEQYF.